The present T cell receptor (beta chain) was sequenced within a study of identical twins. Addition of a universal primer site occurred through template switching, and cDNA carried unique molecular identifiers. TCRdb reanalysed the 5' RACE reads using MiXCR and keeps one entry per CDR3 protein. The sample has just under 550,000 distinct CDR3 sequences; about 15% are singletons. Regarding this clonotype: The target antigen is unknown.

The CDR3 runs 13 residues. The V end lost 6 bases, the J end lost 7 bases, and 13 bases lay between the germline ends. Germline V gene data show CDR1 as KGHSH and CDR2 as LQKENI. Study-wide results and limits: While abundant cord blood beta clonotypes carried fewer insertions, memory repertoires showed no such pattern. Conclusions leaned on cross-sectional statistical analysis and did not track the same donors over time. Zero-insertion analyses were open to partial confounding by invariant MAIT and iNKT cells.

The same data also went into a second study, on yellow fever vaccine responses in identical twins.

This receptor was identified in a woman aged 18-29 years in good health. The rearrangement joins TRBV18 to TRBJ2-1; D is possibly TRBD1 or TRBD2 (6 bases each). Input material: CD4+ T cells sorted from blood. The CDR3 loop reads CASSDSLANEQFF. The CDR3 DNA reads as TGTGCCAGCTCGGACAGTCTAGCGAATGAGCAGTTCTTC.